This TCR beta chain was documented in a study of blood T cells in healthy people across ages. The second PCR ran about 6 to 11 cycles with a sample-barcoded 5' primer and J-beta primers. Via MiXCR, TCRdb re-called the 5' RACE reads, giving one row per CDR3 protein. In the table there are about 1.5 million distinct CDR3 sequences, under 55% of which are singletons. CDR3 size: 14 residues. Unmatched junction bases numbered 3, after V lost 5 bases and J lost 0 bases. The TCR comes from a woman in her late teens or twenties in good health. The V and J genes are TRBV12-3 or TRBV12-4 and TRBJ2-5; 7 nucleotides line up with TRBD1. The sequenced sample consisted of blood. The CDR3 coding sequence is TGTGCCAGCAGTCTCGGACAGGACCAAGAGACCCAGTACTTC. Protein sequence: CASSLGQDQETQYF.